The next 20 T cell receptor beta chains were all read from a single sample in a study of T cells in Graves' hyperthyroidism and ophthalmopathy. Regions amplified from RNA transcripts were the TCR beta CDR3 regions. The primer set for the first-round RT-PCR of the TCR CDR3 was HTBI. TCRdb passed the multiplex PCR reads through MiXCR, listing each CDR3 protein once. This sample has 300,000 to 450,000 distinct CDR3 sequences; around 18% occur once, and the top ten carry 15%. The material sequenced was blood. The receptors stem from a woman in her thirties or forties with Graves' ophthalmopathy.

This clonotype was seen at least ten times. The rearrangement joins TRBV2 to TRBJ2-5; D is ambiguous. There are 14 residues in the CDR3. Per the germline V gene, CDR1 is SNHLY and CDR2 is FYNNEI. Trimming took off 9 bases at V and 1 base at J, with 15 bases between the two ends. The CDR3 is CASLSTGLQETQYF. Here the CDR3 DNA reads TGTGCCAGTCTCTCAACCGGGCTCCAAGAGACCCAGTACTTC. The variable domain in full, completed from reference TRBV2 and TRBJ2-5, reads EPEVTQTPSHQVTQMGQEVILRCVPISNHLYFYWYRQILGQKVEFLVSFYNNEISEKSEIFDDQFSVERPDGSNFTLKIRSTKLEDSAMYFCASLSTGLQETQYFGPGTRLLVL.

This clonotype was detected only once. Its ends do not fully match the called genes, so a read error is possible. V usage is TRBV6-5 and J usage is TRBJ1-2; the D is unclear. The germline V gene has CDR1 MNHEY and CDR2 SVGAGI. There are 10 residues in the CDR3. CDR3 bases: TGTGCCAGCAGTGACTCGGTCTACACCTTC. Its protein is CASSDSVYTF.

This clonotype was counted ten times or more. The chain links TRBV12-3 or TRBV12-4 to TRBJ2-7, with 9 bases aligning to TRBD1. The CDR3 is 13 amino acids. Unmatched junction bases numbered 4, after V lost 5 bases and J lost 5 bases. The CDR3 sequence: CASSDRGSHEQYF. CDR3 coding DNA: TGTGCCAGCAGTGACAGGGGGTCCCACGAGCAGTACTTC.

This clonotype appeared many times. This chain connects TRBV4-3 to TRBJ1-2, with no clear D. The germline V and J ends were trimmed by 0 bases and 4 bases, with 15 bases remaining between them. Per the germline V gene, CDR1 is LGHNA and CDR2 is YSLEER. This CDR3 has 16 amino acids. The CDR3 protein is CASSQESSVTGYGYTF. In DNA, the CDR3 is TGCGCCAGCAGCCAAGAGAGCTCCGTTACGGGCTATGGCTACACCTTC.

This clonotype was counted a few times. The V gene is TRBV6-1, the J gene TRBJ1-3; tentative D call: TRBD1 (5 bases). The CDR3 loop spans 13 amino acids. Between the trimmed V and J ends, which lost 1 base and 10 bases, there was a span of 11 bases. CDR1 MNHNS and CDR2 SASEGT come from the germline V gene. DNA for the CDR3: TGTGCCAGCAGTGAAGACAGGCATGCGACCATATATTTT. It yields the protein CASSEDRHATIYF.

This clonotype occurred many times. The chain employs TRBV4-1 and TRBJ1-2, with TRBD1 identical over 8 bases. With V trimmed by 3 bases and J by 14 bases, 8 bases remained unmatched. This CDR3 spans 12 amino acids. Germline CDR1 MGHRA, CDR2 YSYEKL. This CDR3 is CASSHAPGGSTF. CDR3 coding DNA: TGCGCCAGCAGCCACGCACCAGGGGGCTCGACCTTC.

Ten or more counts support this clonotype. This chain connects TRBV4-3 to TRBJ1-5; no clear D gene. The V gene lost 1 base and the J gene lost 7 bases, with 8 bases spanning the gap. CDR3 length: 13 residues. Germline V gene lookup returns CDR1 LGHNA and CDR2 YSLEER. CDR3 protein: CASSQVVGQPQHF. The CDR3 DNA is TGCGCCAGCAGCCAAGTGGTCGGCCAGCCCCAGCATTTT.

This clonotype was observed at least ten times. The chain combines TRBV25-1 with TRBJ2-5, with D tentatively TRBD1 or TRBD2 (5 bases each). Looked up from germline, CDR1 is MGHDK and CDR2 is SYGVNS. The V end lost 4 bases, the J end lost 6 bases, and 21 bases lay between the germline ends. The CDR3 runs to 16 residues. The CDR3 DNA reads TGTGCCAGCAGTGCCTGGGGATTAGGGGAGCTAAAGACCCAGTACTTC. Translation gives CASSAWGLGELKTQYF. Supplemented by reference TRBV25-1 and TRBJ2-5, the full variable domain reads EADIYQTPRYLVIGTGKKITLECSQTMGHDKMYWYQQDPGMELHLIHYSYGVNSTEKGDLSSESTVSRIRTEHFPLTLESARPSHTSQYLCASSAWGLGELKTQYFGPGTRLLVL.

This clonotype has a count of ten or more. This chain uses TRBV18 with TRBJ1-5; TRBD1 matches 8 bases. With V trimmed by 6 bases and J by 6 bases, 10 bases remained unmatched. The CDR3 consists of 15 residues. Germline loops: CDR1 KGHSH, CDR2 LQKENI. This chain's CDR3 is CASSHDGQGFQPQHF. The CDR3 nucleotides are TGTGCCAGCTCTCACGATGGACAGGGTTTTCAGCCCCAGCATTTT. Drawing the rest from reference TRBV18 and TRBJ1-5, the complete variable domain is NAGVMQNPRHLVRRRGQEARLRCSPMKGHSHVYWYRQLPEEGLKFMVYLQKENIIDESGMPKERFSAEFPKEGPSILRIQQVVRGDSAAYFCASSHDGQGFQPQHFGDGTRLSIL.

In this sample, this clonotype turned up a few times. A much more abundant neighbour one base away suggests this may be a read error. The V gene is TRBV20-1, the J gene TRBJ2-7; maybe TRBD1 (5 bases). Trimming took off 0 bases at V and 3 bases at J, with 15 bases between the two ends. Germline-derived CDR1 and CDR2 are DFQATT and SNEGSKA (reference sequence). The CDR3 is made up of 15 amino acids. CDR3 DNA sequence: TGCAGTGCTAGAGATCATATCAGGGAACTCTACGAGCAGTACTTC. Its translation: CSARDHIRELYEQYF.

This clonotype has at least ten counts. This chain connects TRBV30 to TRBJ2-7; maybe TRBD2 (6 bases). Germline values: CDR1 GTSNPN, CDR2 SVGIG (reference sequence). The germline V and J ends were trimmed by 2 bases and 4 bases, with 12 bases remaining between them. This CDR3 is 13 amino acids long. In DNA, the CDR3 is TGTGCCTGGAGTCGACCGGGAGCGTACGAGCAGTACTTC. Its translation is CAWSRPGAYEQYF.

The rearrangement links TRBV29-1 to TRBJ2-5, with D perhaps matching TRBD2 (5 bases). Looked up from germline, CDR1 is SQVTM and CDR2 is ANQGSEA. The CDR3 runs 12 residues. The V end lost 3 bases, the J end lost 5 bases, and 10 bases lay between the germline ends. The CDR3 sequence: CSVDPRGETQYF. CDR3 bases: TGCAGCGTTGATCCACGAGGGGAGACCCAGTACTTC.

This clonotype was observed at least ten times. CDR3 DNA sequence: TGCGCCAGCAGCTTGGCCTCCGTCCGGGGGACTGAAGCTTTCTTT. Translated: CASSLASVRGTEAFF. The chain has TRBV5-1 and TRBJ1-1, with D perhaps matching TRBD1 (5 bases). The CDR3 runs 15 residues. With 0 bases removed from V and 5 bases from J, the gap between germline ends came to 14 bases. The germline gives CDR1 SGHRS, CDR2 YFSETQ.

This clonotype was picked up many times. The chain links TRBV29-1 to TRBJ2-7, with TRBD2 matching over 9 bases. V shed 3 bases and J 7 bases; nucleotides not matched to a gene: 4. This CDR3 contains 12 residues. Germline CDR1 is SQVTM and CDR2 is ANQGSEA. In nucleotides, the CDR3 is TGCAGCGTTGAGGGGAGCGGGGGGGAGCAGTACTTC. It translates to CSVEGSGGEQYF.

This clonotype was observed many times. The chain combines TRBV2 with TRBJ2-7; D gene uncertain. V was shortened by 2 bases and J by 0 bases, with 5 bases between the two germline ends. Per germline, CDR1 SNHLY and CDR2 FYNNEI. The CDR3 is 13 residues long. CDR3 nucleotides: TGTGCCAGCAGTGAAAGGGTCTCCTACGAGCAGTACTTC. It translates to CASSERVSYEQYF.

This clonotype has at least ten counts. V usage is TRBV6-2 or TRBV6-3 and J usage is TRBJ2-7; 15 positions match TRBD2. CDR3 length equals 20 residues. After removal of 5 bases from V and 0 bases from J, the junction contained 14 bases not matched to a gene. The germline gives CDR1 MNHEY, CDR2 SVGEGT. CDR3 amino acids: CASSHFPGLAGGTNSYEQYF. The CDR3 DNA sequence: TGTGCCAGCAGTCACTTTCCGGGACTAGCGGGAGGAACTAACTCCTACGAGCAGTACTTC.

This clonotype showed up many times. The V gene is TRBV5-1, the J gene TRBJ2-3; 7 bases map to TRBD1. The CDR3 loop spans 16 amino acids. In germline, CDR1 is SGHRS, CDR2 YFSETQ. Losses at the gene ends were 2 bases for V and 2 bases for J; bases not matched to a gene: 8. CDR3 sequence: CASSFERQGPTDTQYF. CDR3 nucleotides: TGCGCCAGCAGCTTTGAGCGACAGGGACCCACAGATACGCAGTATTTT.

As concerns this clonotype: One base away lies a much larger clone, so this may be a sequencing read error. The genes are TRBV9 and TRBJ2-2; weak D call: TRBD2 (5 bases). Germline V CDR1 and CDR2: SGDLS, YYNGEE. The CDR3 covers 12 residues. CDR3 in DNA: TGTGTCAGCAGCAAAAGGGCCGGGGAACTGTTTTTT. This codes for CVSSKRAGELFF. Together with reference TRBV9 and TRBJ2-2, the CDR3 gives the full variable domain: DSGVTQTPKHLITATGQRVTLRCSPRSGDLSVYWYQQSLDQGLQFLIQYYNGEERAKGNILERFSAQQFPDLHSELNLSSLELGDSALYFCVSSKRAGELFFGEGSRLTVL.

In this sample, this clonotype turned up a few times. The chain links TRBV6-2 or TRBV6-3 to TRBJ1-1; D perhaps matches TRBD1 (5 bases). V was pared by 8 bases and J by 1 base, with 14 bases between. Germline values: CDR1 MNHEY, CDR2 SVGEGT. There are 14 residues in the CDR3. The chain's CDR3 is CASQRDPSNTEAFF. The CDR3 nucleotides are TGTGCCAGCCAACGGGACCCGTCGAACACTGAAGCTTTCTTT.

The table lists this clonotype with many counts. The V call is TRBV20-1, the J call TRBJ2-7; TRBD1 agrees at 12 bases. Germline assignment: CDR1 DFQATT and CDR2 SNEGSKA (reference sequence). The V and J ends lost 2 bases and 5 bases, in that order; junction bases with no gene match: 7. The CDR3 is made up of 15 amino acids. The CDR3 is CSARRPGQGANEQYF. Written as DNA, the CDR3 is TGCAGTGCTAGACGGCCGGGACAGGGGGCCAACGAGCAGTACTTC.